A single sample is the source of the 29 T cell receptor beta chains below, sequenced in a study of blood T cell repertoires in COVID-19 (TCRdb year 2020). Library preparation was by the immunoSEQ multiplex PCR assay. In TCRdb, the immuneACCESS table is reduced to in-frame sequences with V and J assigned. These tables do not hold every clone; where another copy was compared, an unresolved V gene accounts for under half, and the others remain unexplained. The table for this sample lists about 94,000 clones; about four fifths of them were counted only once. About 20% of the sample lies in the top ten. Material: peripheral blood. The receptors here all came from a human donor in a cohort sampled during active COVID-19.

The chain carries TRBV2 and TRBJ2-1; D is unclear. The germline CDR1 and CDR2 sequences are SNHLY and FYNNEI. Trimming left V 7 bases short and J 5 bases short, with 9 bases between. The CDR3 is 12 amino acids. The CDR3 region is CASNQNNNEQFF. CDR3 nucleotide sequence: TGTGCCAGCAATCAGAACAACAATGAGCAGTTCTTC.

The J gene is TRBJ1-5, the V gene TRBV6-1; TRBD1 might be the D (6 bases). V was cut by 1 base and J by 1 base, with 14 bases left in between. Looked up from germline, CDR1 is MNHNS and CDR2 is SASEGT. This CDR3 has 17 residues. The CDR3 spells CASSEVAGARSNQPQHF. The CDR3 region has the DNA TGTGCCAGCAGTGAAGTAGCAGGGGCGCGGAGCAATCAGCCCCAGCATTTT.

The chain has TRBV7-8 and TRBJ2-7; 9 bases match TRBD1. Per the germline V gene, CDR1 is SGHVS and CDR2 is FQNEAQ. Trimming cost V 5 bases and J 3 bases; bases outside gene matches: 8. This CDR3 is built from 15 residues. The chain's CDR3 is CASSLTGTGNYEQYF. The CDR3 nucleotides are TGTGCCAGCAGCCTTACTGGGACAGGGAACTACGAGCAGTACTTC.

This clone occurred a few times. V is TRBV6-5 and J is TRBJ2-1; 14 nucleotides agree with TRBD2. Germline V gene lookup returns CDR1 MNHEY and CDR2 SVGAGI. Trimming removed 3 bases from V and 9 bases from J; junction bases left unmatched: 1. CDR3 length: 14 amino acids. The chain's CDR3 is CASSYGLAGGEQFF. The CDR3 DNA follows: TGTGCCAGCAGTTATGGACTAGCGGGAGGTGAGCAGTTCTTC.

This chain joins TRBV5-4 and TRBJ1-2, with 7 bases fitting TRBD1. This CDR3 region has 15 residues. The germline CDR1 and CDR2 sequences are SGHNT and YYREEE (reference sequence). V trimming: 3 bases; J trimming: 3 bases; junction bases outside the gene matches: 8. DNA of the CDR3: TGTGCCAGCAGCTCCAAGGTAGGGGGCGACTATGGCTACACCTTC. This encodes CASSSKVGGDYGYTF.

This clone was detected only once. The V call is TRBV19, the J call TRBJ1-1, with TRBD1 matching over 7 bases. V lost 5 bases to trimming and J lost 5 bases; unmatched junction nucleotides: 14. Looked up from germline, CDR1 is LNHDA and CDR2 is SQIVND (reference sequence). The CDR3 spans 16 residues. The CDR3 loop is CASSPLPGQRMTEAFF. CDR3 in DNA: TGTGCCAGTAGTCCGCTTCCGGGACAGAGAATGACTGAAGCTTTCTTT.

CDR3 DNA: TGTGCCAGCAGTTTGAGTACAGGGCTGATGGCTCAGCCCCAGCATTTT. It specifies CASSLSTGLMAQPQHF. The gene calls are TRBV28 and TRBJ1-5; D is possibly TRBD1 (6 bases). V lost 3 bases and J 6 bases, leaving 18 bases between the germline ends. Germline loops: CDR1 MDHEN, CDR2 SYDVKM. There are 16 residues in the CDR3. The variable domain in full, with the rest retrieved from reference TRBV28 and TRBJ1-5, is DVKVTQSSRYLVKRTGEKVFLECVQDMDHENMFWYRQDPGLGLRLIYFSYDVKMKEKGDIPEGYSVSREKKERFSLILESASTNQTSMYLCASSLSTGLMAQPQHFGDGTRLSIL.

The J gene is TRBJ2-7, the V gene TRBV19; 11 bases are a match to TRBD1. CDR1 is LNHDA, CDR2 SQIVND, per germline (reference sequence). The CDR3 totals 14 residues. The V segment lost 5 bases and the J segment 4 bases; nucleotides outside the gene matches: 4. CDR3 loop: CASSQDRGRYEQYF. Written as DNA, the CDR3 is TGTGCCAGTAGTCAGGACAGGGGGCGATACGAGCAGTACTTC.

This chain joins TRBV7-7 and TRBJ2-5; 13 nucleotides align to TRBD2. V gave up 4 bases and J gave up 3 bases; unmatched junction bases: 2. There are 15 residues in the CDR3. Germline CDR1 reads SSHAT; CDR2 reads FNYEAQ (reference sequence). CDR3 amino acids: CASSSGTSGKETQYF. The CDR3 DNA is TGTGCCAGCAGCTCAGGGACTAGCGGGAAAGAGACCCAGTACTTC.

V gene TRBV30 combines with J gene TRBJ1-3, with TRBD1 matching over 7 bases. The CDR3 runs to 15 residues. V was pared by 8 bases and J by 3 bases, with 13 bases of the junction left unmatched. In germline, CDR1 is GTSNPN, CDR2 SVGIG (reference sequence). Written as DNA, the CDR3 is TGTGCCAGCTTCTACAGGGGAAGGAGTGGAAACACCATATATTTT. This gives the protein CASFYRGRSGNTIYF.

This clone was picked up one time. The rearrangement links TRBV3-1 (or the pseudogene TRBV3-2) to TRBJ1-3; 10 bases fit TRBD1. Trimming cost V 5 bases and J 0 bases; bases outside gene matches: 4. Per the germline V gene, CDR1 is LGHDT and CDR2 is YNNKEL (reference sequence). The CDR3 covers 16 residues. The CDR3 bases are TGTGCCAGCAGCGGGACAGGGGCGTCCTCTGGAAACACCATATATTTT. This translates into CASSGTGASSGNTIYF.

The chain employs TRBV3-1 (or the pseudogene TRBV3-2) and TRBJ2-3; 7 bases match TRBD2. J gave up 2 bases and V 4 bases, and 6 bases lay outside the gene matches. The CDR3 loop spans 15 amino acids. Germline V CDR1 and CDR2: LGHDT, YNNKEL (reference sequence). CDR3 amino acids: CASSPGDYLTDTQYF. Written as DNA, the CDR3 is TGTGCCAGCAGCCCCGGGGACTACCTCACAGATACGCAGTATTTT.

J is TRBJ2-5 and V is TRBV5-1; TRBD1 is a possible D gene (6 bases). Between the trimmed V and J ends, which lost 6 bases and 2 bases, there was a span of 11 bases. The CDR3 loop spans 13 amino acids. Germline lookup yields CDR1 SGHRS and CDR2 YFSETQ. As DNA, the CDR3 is TGCGCCAGCACTCAAGGGGGACAAGAGACCCAGTACTTC. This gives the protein CASTQGGQETQYF.

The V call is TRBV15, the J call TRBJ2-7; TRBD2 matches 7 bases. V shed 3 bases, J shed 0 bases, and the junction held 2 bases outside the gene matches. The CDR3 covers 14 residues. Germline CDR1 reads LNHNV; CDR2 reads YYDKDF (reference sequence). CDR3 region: CATSRGGSSYEQYF. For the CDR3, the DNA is TGTGCCACCAGCAGGGGAGGGAGCTCCTACGAGCAGTACTTC. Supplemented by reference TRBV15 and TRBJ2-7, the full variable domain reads DAMVIQNPRYQVTQFGKPVTLSCSQTLNHNVMYWYQQKSSQAPKLLFHYYDKDFNNEADTPDNFQSRRPNTSFCFLDIRSPGLGDTAMYLCATSRGGSSYEQYFGPGTRLTVT.

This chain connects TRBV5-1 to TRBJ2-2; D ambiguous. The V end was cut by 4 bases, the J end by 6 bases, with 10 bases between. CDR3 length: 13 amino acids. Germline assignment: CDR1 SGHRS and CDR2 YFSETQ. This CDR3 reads CASSRNEAGELFF. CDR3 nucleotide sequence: TGCGCCAGCAGCCGAAACGAGGCCGGGGAGCTGTTTTTT.

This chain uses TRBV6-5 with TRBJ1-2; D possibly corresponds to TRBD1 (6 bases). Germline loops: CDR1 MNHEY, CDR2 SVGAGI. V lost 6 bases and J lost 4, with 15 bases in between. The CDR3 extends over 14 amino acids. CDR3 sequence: CASSPGQLIYGYTF. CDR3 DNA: TGTGCCAGCAGCCCGGGACAACTCATCTATGGCTACACCTTC.

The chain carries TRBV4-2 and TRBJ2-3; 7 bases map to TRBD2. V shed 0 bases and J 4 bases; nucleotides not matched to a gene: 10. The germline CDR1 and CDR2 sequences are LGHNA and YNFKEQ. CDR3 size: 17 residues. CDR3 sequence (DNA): TGTGCCAGCAGCCAAGAGACGTCGGGGGGTTGGGCAGATACGCAGTATTTT. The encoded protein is CASSQETSGGWADTQYF.

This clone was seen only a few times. The CDR3 is CASSSPMSEAFF. The CDR3 coding sequence is TGTGCCAGCAGCTCCCCCATGTCTGAAGCTTTCTTT. The chain combines TRBV9 with TRBJ1-1; D unclear. This CDR3 comprises 12 residues. Trimming cost V 4 bases and J 6 bases, with 10 bases left between them. The V gene's germline CDR1 is SGDLS and CDR2 YYNGEE.

The CDR3 is CASSKTGGYNEQFF. The CDR3 region has the DNA TGCGCCAGCAGCAAAACGGGGGGCTACAATGAGCAGTTCTTC. The V gene is TRBV10-2, the J gene TRBJ2-1; TRBD2 agrees at 7 bases. The CDR3 covers 14 residues. Germline CDR1 WSHSY, CDR2 SAAADI. The V segment lost 6 bases and the J segment 3 bases; nucleotides outside the gene matches: 5.

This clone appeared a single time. Here the CDR3 DNA reads TGTGCCAGCTCACCACAGGGACTAGCGGGAGGGCCCTACGAGCAGTACTTC. Protein: CASSPQGLAGGPYEQYF. The chain combines TRBV18 with TRBJ2-7, with TRBD2 matching over 16 bases. The V and J ends lost 1 base and 2 bases, in that order; junction bases with no gene match: 2. Germline values: CDR1 KGHSH, CDR2 LQKENI. This CDR3 region has 17 residues.

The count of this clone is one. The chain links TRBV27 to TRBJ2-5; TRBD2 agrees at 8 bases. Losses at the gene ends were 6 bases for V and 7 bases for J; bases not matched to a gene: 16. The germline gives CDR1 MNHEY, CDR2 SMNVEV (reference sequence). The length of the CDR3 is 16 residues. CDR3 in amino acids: CASSQREPALRGTQYF. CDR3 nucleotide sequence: TGTGCCAGCAGCCAGCGGGAGCCCGCTTTAAGGGGGACCCAGTACTTC.

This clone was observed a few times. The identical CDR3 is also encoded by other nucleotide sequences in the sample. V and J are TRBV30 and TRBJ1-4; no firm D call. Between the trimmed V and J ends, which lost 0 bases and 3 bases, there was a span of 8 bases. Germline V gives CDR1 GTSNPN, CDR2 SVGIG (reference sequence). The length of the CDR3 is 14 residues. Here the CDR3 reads CAWSVQGANEKLFF. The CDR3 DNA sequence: TGTGCCTGGAGTGTACAAGGAGCTAATGAAAAACTGTTTTTT.

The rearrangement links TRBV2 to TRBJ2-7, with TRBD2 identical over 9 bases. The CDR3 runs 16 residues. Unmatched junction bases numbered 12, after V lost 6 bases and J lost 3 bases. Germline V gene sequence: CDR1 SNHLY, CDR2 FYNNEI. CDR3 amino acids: CASRPLGLAHNYEQYF. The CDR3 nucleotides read TGTGCCAGCAGGCCCCTTGGACTAGCGCATAACTACGAGCAGTACTTC.

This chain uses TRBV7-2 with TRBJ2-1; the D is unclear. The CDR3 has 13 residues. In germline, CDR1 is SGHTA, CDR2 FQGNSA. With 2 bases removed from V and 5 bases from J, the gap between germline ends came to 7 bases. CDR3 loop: CASSLNADNEQFF. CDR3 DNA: TGTGCCAGCAGCTTAAATGCGGACAATGAGCAGTTCTTC.

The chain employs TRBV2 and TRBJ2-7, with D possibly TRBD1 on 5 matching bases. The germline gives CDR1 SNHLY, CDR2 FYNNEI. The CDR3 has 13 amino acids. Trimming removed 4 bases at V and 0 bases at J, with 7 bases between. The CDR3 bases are TGTGCCAGCAGTGCGGACAACTCCTACGAGCAGTACTTC. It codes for CASSADNSYEQYF.

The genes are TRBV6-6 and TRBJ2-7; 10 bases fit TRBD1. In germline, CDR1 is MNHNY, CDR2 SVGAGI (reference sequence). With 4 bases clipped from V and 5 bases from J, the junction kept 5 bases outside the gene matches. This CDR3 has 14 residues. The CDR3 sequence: CASSWGQGYDEQYF. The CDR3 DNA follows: TGTGCCAGCAGTTGGGGACAGGGGTACGACGAGCAGTACTTC.

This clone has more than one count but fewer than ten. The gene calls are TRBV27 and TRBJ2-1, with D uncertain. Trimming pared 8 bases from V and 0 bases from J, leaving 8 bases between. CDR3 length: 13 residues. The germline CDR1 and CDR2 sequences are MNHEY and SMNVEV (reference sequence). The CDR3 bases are TGTGCCAGCCGTGGCAGCTCCTACAATGAGCAGTTCTTC. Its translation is CASRGSSYNEQFF.

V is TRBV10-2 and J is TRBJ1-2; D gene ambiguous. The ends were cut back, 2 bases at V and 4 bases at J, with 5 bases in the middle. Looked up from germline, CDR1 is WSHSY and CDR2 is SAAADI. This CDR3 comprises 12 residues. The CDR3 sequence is CASSEAGYGYTF. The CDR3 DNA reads TGCGCCAGCAGTGAGGCAGGCTATGGCTACACCTTC.

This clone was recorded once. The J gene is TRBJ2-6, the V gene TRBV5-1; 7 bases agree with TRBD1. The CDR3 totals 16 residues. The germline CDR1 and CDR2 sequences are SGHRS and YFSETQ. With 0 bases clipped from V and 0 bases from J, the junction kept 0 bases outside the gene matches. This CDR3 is CASSLGDSSGANVLTF. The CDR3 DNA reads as TGCGCCAGCAGCTTGGGGGACAGCTCTGGGGCCAACGTCCTGACTTTC.